The clone carrying this T cell receptor (beta chain) was seen many times. The data stem from a study of T cells in Graves' hyperthyroidism and ophthalmopathy. Background on the study: The initial diagnosis was the point when peripheral blood was collected, ahead of any treatment.

Germline V gives CDR1 MNHEY, CDR2 SVGEGT. The length of the CDR3 is 18 residues. The ends lost 6 bases at V and 0 bases at J; junction bases unmatched: 8. TCR beta CDR3 sequences were amplified from RNA transcripts. During a first-round RT-PCR of the TCR CDR3, the HTBI primer set was used. TCRdb re-called the multiplex PCR reads through MiXCR, storing one row per CDR3 protein. This sample has about 560,000 distinct CDR3 sequences, with approximately 15% found just once. Each diagnosis drew on symptoms, thyroxine, TRAb, thyroid ultrasound and orbital computed tomography findings. The source of the PBMCs was less than 12 ml of fresh peripheral blood.

This sequence joins TRBV6-2 or TRBV6-3 and TRBJ2-6; 10 positions match TRBD2. This TCR came from a young woman with Graves' hyperthyroidism. The sequencing sample was made of blood. CDR3 nucleotide sequence: TGTGCCAGCAGCCTATGGACTAGCGGAAACTCTGGGGCCAACGTCCTGACTTTC. It is translated as CASSLWTSGNSGANVLTF.